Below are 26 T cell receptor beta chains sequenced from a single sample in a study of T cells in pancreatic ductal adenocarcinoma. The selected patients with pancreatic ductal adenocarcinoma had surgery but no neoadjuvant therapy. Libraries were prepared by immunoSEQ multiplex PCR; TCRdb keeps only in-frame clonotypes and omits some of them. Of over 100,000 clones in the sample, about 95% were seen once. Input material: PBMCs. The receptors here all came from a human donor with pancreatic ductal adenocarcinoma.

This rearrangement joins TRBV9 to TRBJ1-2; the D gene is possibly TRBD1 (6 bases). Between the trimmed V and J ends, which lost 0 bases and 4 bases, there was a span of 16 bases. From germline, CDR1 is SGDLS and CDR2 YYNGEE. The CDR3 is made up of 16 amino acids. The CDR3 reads CASSVDSRGFSYGYTF. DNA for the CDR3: TGTGCCAGCAGCGTAGATAGCAGGGGTTTCAGCTATGGCTACACCTTC.

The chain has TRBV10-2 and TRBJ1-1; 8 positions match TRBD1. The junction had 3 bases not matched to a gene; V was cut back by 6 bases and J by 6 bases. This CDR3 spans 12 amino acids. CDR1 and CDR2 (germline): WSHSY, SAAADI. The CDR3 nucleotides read TGCGCCAGCAGGGCAGGGGGCCCTGAAGCTTTCTTT. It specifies CASRAGGPEAFF.

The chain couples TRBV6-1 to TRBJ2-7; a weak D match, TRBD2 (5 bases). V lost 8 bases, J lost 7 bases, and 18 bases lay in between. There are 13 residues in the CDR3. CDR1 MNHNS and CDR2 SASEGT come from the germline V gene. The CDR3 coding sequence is TGTGCCAGCGGTGTGGGAGCTTCAACTGAGCAGTACTTC. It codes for CASGVGASTEQYF.

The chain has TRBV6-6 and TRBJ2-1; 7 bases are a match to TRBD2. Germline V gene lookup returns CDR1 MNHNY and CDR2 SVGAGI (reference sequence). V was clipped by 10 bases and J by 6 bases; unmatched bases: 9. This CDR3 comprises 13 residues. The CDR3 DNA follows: TGTGCCACCCTCGGGGGGAACGGCAATGAGCAGTTCTTC. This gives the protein CATLGGNGNEQFF.

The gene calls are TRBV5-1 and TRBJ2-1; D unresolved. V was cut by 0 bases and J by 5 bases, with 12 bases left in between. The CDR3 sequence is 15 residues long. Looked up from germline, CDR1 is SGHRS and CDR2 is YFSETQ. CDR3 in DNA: TGCGCCAGCAGCTTGGACGCGGATACCAACAATGAGCAGTTCTTC. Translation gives CASSLDADTNNEQFF.

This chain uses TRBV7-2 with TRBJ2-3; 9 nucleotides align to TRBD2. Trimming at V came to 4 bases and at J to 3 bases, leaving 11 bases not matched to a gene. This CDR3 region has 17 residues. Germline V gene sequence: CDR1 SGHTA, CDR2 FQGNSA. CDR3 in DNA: TGTGCCAGCAGCTACCCACTAGCGCTAGCGGGGACAGATACGCAGTATTTT. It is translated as CASSYPLALAGTDTQYF.

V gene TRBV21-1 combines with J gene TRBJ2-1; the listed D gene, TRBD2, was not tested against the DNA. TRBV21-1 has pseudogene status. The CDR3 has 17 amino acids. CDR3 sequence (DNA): TGTGCCAGCAGCAAAGTCGTCGGGCGGGAGGCATACAATGAGCAGTTCTTC. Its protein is CASSKVVGREAYNEQFF.

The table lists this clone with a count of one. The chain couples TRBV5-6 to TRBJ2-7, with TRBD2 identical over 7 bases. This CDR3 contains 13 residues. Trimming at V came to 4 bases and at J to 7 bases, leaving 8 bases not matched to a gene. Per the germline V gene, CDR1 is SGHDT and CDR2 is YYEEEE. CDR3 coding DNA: TGTGCCAGCAGCAACGGGAGGACGCTTGAGCAGTACTTC. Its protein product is CASSNGRTLEQYF.

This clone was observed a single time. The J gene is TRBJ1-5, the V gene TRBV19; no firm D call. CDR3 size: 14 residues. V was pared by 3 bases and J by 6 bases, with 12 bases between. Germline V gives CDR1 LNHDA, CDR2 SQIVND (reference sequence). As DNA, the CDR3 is TGTGCCAGTAGTATCTCGGGAGGTGGTCAGCCCCAGCATTTT. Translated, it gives CASSISGGGQPQHF.

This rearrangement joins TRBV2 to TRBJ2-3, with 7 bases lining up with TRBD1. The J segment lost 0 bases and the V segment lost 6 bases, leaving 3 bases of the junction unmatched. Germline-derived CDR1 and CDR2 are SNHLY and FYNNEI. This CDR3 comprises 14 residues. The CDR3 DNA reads TGTGCCAGCAGAGGGGGCGGGAGCACAGATACGCAGTATTTT. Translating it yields CASRGGGSTDTQYF.

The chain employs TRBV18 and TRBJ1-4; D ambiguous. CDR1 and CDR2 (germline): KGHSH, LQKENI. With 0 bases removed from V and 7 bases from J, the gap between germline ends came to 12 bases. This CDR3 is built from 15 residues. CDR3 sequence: CASSPPTLRGEKLFF. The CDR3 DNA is TGTGCCAGCTCACCACCGACCCTAAGAGGTGAAAAACTGTTTTTT.

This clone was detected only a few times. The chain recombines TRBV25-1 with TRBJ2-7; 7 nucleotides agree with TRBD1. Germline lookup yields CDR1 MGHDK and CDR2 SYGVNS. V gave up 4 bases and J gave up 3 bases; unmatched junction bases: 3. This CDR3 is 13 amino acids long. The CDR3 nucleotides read TGTGCCAGCAGTGGGGACAGCCTCTACGAGCAGTACTTC. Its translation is CASSGDSLYEQYF.

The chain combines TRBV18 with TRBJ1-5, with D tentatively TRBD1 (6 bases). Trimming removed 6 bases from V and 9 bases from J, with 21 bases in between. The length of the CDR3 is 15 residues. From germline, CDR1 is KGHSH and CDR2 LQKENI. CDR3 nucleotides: TGTGCCAGCTCTCCTGGACAGTCCATTGGCCGGCCCCAGCATTTT. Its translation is CASSPGQSIGRPQHF.

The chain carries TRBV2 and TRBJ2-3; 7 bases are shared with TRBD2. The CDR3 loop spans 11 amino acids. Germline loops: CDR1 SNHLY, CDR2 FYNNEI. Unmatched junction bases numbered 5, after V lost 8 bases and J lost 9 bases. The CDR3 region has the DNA TGTGCCAGCCGACTAGCTTCCACGCAGTATTTT. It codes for CASRLASTQYF.

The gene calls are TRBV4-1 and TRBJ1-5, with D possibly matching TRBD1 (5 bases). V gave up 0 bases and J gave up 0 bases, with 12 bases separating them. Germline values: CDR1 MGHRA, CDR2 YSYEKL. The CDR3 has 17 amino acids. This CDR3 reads CASSQDLTEYSNQPQHF. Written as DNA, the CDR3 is TGCGCCAGCAGCCAAGATCTGACAGAATATAGCAATCAGCCCCAGCATTTT.

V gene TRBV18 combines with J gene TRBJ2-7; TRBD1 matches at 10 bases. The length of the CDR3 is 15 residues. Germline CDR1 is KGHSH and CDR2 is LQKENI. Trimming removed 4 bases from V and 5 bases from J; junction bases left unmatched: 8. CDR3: CASSLTGTGDHEQYF. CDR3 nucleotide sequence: TGTGCCAGCTCACTCACCGGGACAGGGGACCACGAGCAGTACTTC.

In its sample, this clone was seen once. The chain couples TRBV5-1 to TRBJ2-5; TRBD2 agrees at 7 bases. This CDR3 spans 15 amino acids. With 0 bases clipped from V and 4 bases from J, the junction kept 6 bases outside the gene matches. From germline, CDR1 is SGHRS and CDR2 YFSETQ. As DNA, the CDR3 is TGCGCCAGCAGCTTGGCCTCGAGCGGGATAGAGACCCAGTACTTC. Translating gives CASSLASSGIETQYF.

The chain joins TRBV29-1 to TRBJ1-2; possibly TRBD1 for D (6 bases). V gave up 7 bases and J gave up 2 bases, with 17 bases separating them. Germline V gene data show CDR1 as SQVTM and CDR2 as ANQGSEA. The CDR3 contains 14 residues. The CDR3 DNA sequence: TGCAGCGCCCAGCTAGGCAGGGGCAACTATGGCTACACCTTC. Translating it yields CSAQLGRGNYGYTF.

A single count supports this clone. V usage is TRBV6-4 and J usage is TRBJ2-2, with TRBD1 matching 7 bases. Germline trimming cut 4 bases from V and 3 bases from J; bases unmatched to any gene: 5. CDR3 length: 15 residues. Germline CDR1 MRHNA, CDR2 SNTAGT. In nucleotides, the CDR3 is TGTGCCAGCAGTGCCGGACAGGTCGACACCGGGGAGCTGTTTTTT. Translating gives CASSAGQVDTGELFF.

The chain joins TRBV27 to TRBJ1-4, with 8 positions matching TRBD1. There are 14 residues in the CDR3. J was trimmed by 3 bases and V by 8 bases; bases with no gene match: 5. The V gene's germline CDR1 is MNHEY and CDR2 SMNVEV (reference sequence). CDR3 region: CASQGAAANEKLFF. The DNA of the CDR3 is TGTGCCAGCCAGGGGGCGGCGGCTAATGAAAAACTGTTTTTT.

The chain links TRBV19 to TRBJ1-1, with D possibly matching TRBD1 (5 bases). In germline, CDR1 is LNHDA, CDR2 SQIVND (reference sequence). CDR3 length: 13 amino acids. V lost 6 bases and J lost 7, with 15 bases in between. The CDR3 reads CASRGRGLGEAFF. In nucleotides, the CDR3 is TGTGCCAGTAGAGGCCGGGGACTGGGTGAAGCTTTCTTT.

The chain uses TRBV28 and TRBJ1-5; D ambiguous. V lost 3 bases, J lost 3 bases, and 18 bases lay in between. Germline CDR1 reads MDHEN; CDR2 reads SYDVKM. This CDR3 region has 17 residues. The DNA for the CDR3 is TGTGCCAGCAGTTTTAGGCCGGGAAGTATTGCCAATCAGCCCCAGCATTTT. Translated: CASSFRPGSIANQPQHF.

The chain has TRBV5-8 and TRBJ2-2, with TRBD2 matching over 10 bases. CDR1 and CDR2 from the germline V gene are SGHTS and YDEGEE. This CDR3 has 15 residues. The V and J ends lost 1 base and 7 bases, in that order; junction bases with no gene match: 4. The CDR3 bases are TGTGCCAGCAGCTTGCTAGCGGGAGAGCGCGGGGAGCTGTTTTTT. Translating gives CASSLLAGERGELFF.

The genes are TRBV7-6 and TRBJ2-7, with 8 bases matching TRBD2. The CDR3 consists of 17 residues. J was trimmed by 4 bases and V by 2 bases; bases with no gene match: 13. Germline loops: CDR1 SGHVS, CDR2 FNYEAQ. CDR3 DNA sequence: TGTGCCAGCAGCTTAAGGAGTAGCGGGGTAACCTCTTACGAGCAGTACTTC. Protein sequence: CASSLRSSGVTSYEQYF.

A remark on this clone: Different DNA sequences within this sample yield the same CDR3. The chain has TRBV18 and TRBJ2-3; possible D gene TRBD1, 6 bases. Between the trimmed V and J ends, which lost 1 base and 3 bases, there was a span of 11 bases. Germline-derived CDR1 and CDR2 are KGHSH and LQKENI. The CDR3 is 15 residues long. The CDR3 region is CASSPRQGGTDTQYF. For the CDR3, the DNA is TGTGCCAGCTCACCACGGCAAGGGGGAACAGATACGCAGTATTTT.

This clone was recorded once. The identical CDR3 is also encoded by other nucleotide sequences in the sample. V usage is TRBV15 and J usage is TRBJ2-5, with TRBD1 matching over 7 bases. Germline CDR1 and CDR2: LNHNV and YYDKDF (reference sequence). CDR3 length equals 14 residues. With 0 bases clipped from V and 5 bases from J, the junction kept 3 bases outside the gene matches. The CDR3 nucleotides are TGTGCCACCAGCAGAGACAGGGGGAAGGAGACCCAGTACTTC. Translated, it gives CATSRDRGKETQYF.